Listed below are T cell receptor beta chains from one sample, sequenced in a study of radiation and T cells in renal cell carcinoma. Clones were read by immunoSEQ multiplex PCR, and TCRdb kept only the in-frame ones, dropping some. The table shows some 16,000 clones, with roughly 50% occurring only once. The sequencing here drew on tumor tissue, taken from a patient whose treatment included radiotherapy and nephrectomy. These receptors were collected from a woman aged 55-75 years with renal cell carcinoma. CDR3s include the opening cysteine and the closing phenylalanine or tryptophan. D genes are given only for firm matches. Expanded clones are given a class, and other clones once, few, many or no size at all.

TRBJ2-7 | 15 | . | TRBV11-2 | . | TGTGCCAGCAGTTTCGAACGGGACGGCCCCTACGAGCAGTACTTC | CASSFERDGPYEQYF
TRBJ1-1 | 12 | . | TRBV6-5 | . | TGTGCCAGCACCTCCTCGGGGCGGCGGGCTTTCTTT | CASTSSGRRAFF
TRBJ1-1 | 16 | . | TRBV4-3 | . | TGCGCCAGCAGCCAAGATCTTAGTGGTTGGGGCACTGAAGCTTTCTTT | CASSQDLSGWGTEAFF
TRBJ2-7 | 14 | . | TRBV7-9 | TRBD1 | TGTGCCAGCAGCTTAATTGGACAGGGCTACGAGCAGTACTTC | CASSLIGQGYEQYF
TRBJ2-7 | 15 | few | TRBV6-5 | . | TGTGCCAGCACCTCGGGAAGCCTCGTTCCCTACGAGCAGTACTTC | CASTSGSLVPYEQYF
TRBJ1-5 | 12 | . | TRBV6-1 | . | TGTGCCAGCAGTGATAGCAATCAGCCCCAGCATTTT | CASSDSNQPQHF
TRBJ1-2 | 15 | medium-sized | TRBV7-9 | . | TGTGCCAGCAGCCCGGAAGGGACCGGGAACTATGGCTACACCTTC | CASSPEGTGNYGYTF
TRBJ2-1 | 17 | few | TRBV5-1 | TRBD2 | TGCGCCAGCAGCCTAGGGACTAGCGGGGCTCGAGGGCATGAGCAGTTCTTC | CASSLGTSGARGHEQFF
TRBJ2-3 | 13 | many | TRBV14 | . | TGTGCCAGCAGCCGCGGGGGCGAAGATACGCAGTATTTT | CASSRGGEDTQYF
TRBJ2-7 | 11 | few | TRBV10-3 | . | TGTGCCACCCGCACAGATTACGAGCAGTACTTC | CATRTDYEQYF
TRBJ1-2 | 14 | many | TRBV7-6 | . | TGTGCCAGCAGCCCGGGGACGGGACTCTATGGCTACACCTTC | CASSPGTGLYGYTF
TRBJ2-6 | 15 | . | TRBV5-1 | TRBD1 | TGCGCCAGCAGCCCCCAGGGGGCTGGGGCCAACGTCCTGACTTTC | CASSPQGAGANVLTF
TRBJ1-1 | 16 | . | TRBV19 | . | TGTGCCAGTAAGTTTTCTGAGCGGGCTAGGAACACTGAAGCTTTCTTT | CASKFSERARNTEAFF
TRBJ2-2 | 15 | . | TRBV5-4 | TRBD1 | TGTGCCAGCAGCCCGGACAGGGAGAACACCGGGGAGCTGTTTTTT | CASSPDRENTGELFF
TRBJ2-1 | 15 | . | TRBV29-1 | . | TGCAGCGTTGATATTGGTCGTCGGTCCTACAATGAGCAGTTCTTC | CSVDIGRRSYNEQFF
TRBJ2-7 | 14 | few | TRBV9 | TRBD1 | TGTGCCAGCAGCGTGAGGGGGCACTCCTACGAGCAGTACTTC | CASSVRGHSYEQYF
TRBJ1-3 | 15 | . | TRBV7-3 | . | TGTGCCAGCAGCGTGAGCAGGGACCCTGGAAACACCATATATTTT | CASSVSRDPGNTIYF
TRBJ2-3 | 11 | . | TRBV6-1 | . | TGTGCCAGCAGTGTCCCAGATACGCAGTATTTT | CASSVPDTQYF
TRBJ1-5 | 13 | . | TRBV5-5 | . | TGTGCCAGCAGCCGAGATAGCAATCAGCCCCAGCATTTT | CASSRDSNQPQHF
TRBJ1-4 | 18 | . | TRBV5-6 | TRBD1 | TGTGCCAGCAGCCGGACGATCACAGGGGGCCAAGCTAATGAAAAACTGTTTTTT | CASSRTITGGQANEKLFF